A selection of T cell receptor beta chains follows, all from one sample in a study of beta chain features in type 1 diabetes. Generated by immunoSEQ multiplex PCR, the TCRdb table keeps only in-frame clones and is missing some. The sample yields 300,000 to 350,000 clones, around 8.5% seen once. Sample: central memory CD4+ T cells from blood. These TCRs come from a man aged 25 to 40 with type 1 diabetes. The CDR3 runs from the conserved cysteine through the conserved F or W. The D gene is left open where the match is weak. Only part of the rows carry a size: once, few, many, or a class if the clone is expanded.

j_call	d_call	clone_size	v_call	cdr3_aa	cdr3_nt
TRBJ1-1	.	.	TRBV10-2	CASSKGGLEAFF	TGCGCCAGCAGTAAGGGAGGCCTTGAAGCTTTCTTT
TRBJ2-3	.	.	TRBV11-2	CASSLSARFTDTQYF	TGTGCCAGCAGCTTGAGTGCCAGGTTCACAGATACGCAGTATTTT
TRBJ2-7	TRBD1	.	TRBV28	CASTSPTGSSYEQYF	TGTGCCAGCACCTCCCCGACAGGGAGCTCCTACGAGCAGTACTTC
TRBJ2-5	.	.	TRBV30	CAWSVLGEETQYF	TGTGCCTGGAGTGTACTTGGGGAAGAGACCCAGTACTTC
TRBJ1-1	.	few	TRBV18	CASSPGRDTEAFF	TGTGCCAGCTCACCGGGCCGGGACACTGAAGCTTTCTTT
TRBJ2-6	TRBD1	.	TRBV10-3	CAIMRSQGVVAPGANVLTF	TGTGCCATCATGAGGTCGCAGGGGGTGGTAGCCCCTGGGGCCAACGTCCTGACTTTC
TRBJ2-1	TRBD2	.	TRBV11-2	CASSNSGGYYDEQFF	TGTGCCAGCTCAAATAGCGGGGGGTACTATGATGAGCAGTTCTTC
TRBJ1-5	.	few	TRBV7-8	CASTLYQHF	TGTGCCTCTACCCTGTATCAGCATTTT
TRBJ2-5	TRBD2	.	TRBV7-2	CASSLIRTSGGETQYF	TGTGCCAGCAGCCTCATCAGGACTAGCGGGGGGGAGACCCAGTACTTC
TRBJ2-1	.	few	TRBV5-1	CASSRGAVNNEQFF	TGCGCCAGCAGCCGAGGGGCGGTCAACAATGAGCAGTTCTTC
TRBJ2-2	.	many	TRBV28	CASSFVRTGELFF	TGTGCCAGCAGTTTTGTCCGCACCGGGGAGCTGTTTTTT
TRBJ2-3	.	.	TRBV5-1	CASSLVAGSADTQYF	TGCGCCAGCAGCTTGGTGGCAGGGTCAGCAGATACGCAGTATTTT
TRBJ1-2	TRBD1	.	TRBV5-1	CASSPGQDGDGYTF	TGCGCCAGCAGCCCGGGACAGGACGGCGATGGCTACACCTTC
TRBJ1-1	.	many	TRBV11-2	CASSLVGSPTEAFF	TGTGCCAGCAGCTTAGTTGGCAGTCCAACTGAAGCTTTCTTT
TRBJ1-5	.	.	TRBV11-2	CASSLRPDQPQHF	TGTGCCAGCAGCCTCCGCCCGGATCAGCCCCAGCATTTT
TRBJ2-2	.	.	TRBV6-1	CASSSAYTGELFF	TGTGCCAGCAGCTCCGCTTACACCGGGGAGCTGTTTTTT
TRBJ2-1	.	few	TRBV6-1	CATRKEGSYNEQFF	TGTGCCACCAGAAAGGAGGGCTCCTACAATGAGCAGTTCTTC
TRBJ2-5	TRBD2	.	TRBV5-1	CASSLFGGALETQYF	TGCGCCAGCAGCTTGTTCGGGGGGGCCTTGGAGACCCAGTACTTC
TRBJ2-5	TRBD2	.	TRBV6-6	CASSQRGGEETQYF	TGTGCCAGCAGTCAGCGGGGGGGAGAAGAGACCCAGTACTTC
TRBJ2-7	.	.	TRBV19	CASSIEAGRKEQYF	TGTGCCAGTAGTATCGAGGCAGGGAGAAAGGAGCAGTACTTC